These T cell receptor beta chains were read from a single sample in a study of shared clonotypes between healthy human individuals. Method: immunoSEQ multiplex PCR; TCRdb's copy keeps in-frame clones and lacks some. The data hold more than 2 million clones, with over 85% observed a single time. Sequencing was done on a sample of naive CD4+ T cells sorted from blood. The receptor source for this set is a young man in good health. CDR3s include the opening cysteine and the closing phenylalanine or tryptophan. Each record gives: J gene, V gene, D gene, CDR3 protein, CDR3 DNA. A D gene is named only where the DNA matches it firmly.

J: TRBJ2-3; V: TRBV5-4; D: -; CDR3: CASSLATSTDTQYF; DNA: TGTGCCAGCAGCCTAGCGACTAGCACAGATACGCAGTATTTT
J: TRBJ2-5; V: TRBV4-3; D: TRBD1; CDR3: CASSQDGTGSGTQYF; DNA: TGCGCCAGCAGCCAAGATGGGACAGGGTCGGGGACCCAGTACTTC
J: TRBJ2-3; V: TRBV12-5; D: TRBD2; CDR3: CASGISGGTDTQYF; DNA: TGTGCTAGTGGTATAAGCGGGGGCACAGATACGCAGTATTTT
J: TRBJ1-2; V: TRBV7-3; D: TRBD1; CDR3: CASSSRQGQNYGYTF; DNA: TGTGCCAGCAGCTCCCGACAGGGACAAAACTATGGCTACACCTTC
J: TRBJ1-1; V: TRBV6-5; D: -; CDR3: CASSYGTSGAFF; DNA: TGTGCCAGCAGCTACGGGACCTCTGGTGCTTTCTTT
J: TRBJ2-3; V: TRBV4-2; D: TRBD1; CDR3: CASSPIQGTDTQYF; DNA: TGTGCCAGCAGCCCAATACAGGGGACAGATACGCAGTATTTT
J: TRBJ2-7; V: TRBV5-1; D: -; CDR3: CASSLGTGTYEQYF; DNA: TGCGCCAGCAGCTTGGGTACCGGAACCTACGAGCAGTACTTC
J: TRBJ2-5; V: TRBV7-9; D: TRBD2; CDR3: CASSSGTSQETQYF; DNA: TGTGCCAGCAGCTCGGGGACTAGCCAAGAGACCCAGTACTTC
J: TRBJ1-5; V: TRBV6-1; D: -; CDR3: CASSEGLQPQHF; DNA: TGTGCCAGCAGTGAGGGCTTACAGCCCCAGCATTTT
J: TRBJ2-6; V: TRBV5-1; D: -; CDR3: CASTIGHGANVLTF; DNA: TGCGCCAGCACCATAGGGCACGGGGCCAACGTCCTGACTTTC
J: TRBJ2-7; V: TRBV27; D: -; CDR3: CASTRAGAGVDEQYF; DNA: TGTGCCAGCACCCGCGCGGGGGCCGGGGTCGACGAGCAGTACTTC
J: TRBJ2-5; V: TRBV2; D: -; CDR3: CASRSQGETQYF; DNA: TGTGCCAGCAGAAGTCAGGGTGAGACCCAGTACTTC
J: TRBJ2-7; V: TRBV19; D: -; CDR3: CASRPGRVNSYEQYF; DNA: TGTGCCAGTAGGCCCGGGAGAGTGAACTCCTACGAGCAGTACTTC
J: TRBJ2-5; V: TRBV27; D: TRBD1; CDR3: CASSFPRTGGSQETQYF; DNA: TGTGCCAGCAGTTTTCCTAGGACAGGGGGGTCCCAAGAGACCCAGTACTTC
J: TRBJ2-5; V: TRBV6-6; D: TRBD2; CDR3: CASSYDLAGAGETQYF; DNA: TGTGCCAGCAGTTACGATCTAGCGGGAGCTGGGGAGACCCAGTACTTC
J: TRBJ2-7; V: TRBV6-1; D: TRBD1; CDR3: CASSETGQQVQYF; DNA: TGTGCCAGCAGTGAAACGGGACAGCAAGTGCAGTACTTC
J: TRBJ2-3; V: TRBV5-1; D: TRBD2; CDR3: CASSLPPGTSPWVSDTQYF; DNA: TGCGCCAGCAGCTTGCCTCCCGGGACTAGCCCGTGGGTGTCAGATACGCAGTATTTT
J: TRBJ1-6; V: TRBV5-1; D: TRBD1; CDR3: CASSLGQGKNNSPLHF; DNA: TGCGCCAGCAGCTTGGGACAGGGGAAGAATAATTCACCCCTCCACTTT
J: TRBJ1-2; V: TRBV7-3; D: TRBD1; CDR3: CASSFPGQTYGYTF; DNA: TGTGCCAGCAGCTTCCCGGGACAGACCTATGGCTACACCTTC
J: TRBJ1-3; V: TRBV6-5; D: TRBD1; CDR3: CASSRDRGTDTIYF; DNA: TGTGCCAGCAGTCGTGACAGGGGTACGGACACCATATATTTT
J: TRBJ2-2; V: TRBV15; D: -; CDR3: CATGRDRLNTGELFF; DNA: TGTGCCACCGGCCGAGACAGGCTGAACACCGGGGAGCTGTTTTTT
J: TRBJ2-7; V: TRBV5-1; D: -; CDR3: CASSKGQYEQYF; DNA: TGCGCCAGCAGTAAAGGACAGTACGAGCAGTACTTC
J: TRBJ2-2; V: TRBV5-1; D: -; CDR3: CASSLIWGSGGELFF; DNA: TGCGCCAGCAGCTTGATTTGGGGGAGTGGCGGGGAGCTGTTTTTT
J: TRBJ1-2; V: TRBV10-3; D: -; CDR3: CAITGGALDSGFGYTF; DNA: TGTGCCATCACGGGGGGCGCACTGGACAGTGGGTTCGGCTACACCTTC
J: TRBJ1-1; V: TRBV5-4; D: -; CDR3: CASSLRDTNTEAFF; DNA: TGTGCCAGCAGCTTGCGGGACACGAACACTGAAGCTTTCTTT